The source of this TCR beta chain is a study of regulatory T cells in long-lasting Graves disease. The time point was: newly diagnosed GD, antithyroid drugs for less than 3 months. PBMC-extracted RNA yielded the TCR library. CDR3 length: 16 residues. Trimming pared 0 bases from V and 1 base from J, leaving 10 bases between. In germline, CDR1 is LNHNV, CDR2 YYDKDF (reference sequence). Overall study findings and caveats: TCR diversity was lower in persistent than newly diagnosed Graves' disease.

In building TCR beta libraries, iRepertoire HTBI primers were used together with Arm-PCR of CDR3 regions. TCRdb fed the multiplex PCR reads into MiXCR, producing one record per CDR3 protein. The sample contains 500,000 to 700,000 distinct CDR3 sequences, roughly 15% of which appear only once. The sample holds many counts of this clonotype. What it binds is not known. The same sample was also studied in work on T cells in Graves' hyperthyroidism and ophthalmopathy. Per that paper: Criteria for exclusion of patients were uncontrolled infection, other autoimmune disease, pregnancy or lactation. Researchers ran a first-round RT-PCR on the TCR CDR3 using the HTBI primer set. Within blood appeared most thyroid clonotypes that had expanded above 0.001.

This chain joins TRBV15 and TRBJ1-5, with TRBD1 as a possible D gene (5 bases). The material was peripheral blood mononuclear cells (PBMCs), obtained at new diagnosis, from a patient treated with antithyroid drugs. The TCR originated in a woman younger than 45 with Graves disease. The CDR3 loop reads CATSRDPTVSNQPQHF. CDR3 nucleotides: TGTGCCACCAGCAGAGACCCGACAGTGAGCAATCAGCCCCAGCATTTT.